This passage covers 29 T cell receptor beta chains from one sample sequenced in a study of T cell responses to AZD1222 COVID-19 vaccine. Sequencing was performed with immunoSEQ multiplex PCR; in TCRdb, only in-frame clones are kept and a portion is missing. The table shows 130,000 or so clones, with 92% occurring only once. The specimen was peripheral blood, collected on day 0 of AZD1222 vaccination. These receptor sequences come from an adult in good health.

This sequence joins TRBV11-3 and TRBJ1-2; no reliable D call. The ends were cut back, 3 bases at V and 5 bases at J, with 7 bases in the middle. Germline V gene data show CDR1 as SGHNT and CDR2 as YENEEA. The CDR3 spans 12 residues. The CDR3 sequence: CASSLGSYGYTF. In DNA, the CDR3 is TGTGCCAGCAGCTTGGGATCGTATGGCTACACCTTC. The variable domain in full, completed from reference TRBV11-3 and TRBJ1-2, reads EAGVVQSPRYKIIEKKQPVAFWCNPISGHNTLYWYLQNLGQGPELLIRYENEEAVDDSQLPKDRFSAERLKGVDSTLKIQPAELGDSAVYLCASSLGSYGYTFGSGTRLTVV.

The chain links TRBV20-1 to TRBJ1-1; 7 nucleotides match TRBD1. Germline CDR1 DFQATT, CDR2 SNEGSKA (reference sequence). V shed 6 bases, J shed 8 bases, and the junction held 3 bases outside the gene matches. This CDR3 spans 10 amino acids. DNA of the CDR3: TGCAGTGCGAGGGACAGAGAAGCTTTCTTT. This gives the protein CSARDREAFF.

The CDR3 DNA sequence: TGTGCCAGCAGTTTATATCCGGACAGGGGGGCCTACAATGAGCAGTTCTTC. This translates into CASSLYPDRGAYNEQFF. This sequence joins TRBV27 and TRBJ2-1; 10 bases are shared with TRBD1. Looked up from germline, CDR1 is MNHEY and CDR2 is SMNVEV (reference sequence). The junction had 5 bases not matched to a gene; V was cut back by 1 base and J by 2 bases. CDR3 size: 17 residues.

This chain uses TRBV7-9 with TRBJ2-5, with D perhaps being TRBD1 or TRBD2 (5 bases each). The CDR3 totals 15 residues. The V end was cut by 3 bases, the J end by 5 bases, with 16 bases between. Germline loops: CDR1 SEHNR, CDR2 FQNEAQ (reference sequence). CDR3 sequence reads: CASSLRGPFGETQYF. Here the CDR3 DNA reads TGTGCCAGCAGCTTGAGGGGCCCGTTTGGGGAGACCCAGTACTTC.

This chain connects TRBV5-1 to TRBJ1-6; D remains ambiguous. The V end lost 0 bases, the J end lost 6 bases, and 13 bases lay between the germline ends. The CDR3 consists of 16 residues. The germline V gene encodes CDR1 SGHRS and CDR2 YFSETQ. The CDR3 here is CASSLDSPSPNSPLHF. DNA of the CDR3: TGCGCCAGCAGCTTGGACAGTCCTTCACCTAATTCACCCCTCCACTTT.

CDR3 amino acids: CASSTERGRKSTEAFF. DNA of the CDR3: TGTGCCAGCAGCACAGAACGGGGTCGCAAGTCCACTGAAGCTTTCTTT. The V and J genes are TRBV21-1 and TRBJ1-1. TRBV21-1 is recorded as a pseudogene. The length of the CDR3 is 16 residues.

This chain uses TRBV19 with TRBJ2-1; 8 positions agree with TRBD1. The junction had 6 bases not matched to a gene; V was cut back by 4 bases and J by 4 bases. Germline loops: CDR1 LNHDA, CDR2 SQIVND (reference sequence). The CDR3 runs 15 residues. CDR3 in DNA: TGTGCCAGTAGTACGACAGGGGCGGTATACAATGAGCAGTTCTTC. This sequence encodes CASSTTGAVYNEQFF.

The chain has TRBV7-8 and TRBJ2-1, with D tentatively TRBD2 (5 bases). Germline V lookup: CDR1 SGHVS, CDR2 FQNEAQ. V lost 6 bases and J lost 4, with 16 bases in between. CDR3 length: 15 residues. CDR3: CASSYLAGPYNEQFF. In DNA form, the CDR3 reads TGTGCCAGCAGTTATCTTGCGGGCCCTTACAATGAGCAGTTCTTC.

The rearrangement joins TRBV4-3 to TRBJ2-6; TRBD2 might be the D (6 bases). CDR3 length: 16 amino acids. The V end lost 2 bases, the J end lost 0 bases, and 8 bases lay between the germline ends. Germline CDR1 LGHNA, CDR2 YSLEER. The CDR3 DNA reads TGCGCCAGCAGCCAAAGGAGGGCCTCTGGGGCCAACGTCCTGACTTTC. Translating it yields CASSQRRASGANVLTF.

For this clone: Sequence at one end of the junction differs from germline and may be a read error. The chain links TRBV7-7 to TRBJ2-3; D ambiguous. This CDR3 comprises 16 residues. Germline CDR1 SSHAT, CDR2 FNYEAQ (reference sequence). The CDR3 nucleotides are TGTGCTAGCAGCCCATCAGGTCCTTCCCCCACAGATACGCAGTATTTT. It yields the protein CASSPSGPSPTDTQYF.

This clone showed up just once. The genes are TRBV7-8 and TRBJ1-6, with a tentative D call TRBD1 (5 bases). Germline V gene data show CDR1 as SGHVS and CDR2 as FQNEAQ. The CDR3 contains 15 residues. V lost 5 bases and J lost 6, with 14 bases in between. CDR3 nucleotide sequence: TGTGCCAGCAGCCCCGGGACGGCTGTTAATTCACCCCTCCACTTT. This encodes CASSPGTAVNSPLHF.

This rearrangement joins TRBV15 to TRBJ2-6; possibly TRBD1 for D (6 bases). The V gene's germline CDR1 is LNHNV and CDR2 YYDKDF (reference sequence). Trimming stripped 1 base from V and 3 bases from J, with 13 bases between. This CDR3 is built from 17 residues. The CDR3 region is CATSRAPTGSGANVLTF. The CDR3 DNA is TGTGCCACCAGCAGAGCCCCAACAGGGAGTGGGGCCAACGTCCTGACTTTC.

The J gene is TRBJ2-3, the V gene TRBV5-1; D unclear. Trimming removed 0 bases at V and 1 base at J, with 9 bases between. The CDR3 contains 15 residues. CDR1 SGHRS and CDR2 YFSETQ come from the germline V gene. CDR3 bases: TGCGCCAGCAGCTTGGCCGGCGGCGGCACAGATACGCAGTATTTT. It encodes CASSLAGGGTDTQYF.

The gene calls are TRBV6-5 and TRBJ1-1; D may be TRBD1 (6 bases). V was trimmed by 8 bases and J by 4 bases, leaving 14 bases between them. There are 13 residues in the CDR3. Germline-derived CDR1 and CDR2 are MNHEY and SVGAGI. The CDR3 here is CASLEGGGTEAFF. CDR3 bases: TGTGCCAGCCTAGAAGGGGGGGGCACTGAAGCTTTCTTT.

The chain joins TRBV28 to TRBJ1-5, with a tentative D call TRBD1 (6 bases). The CDR3 length is 13 residues. Between the trimmed V and J ends, which lost 6 bases and 7 bases, there was a span of 13 bases. CDR1 is MDHEN, CDR2 SYDVKM, per germline. The CDR3 DNA sequence: TGTGCCAGCAGGCAGGACAGTGTACAGCCCCAGCATTTT. Its protein product is CASRQDSVQPQHF.

The chain uses TRBV30 and TRBJ1-3; 8 nucleotides line up with TRBD1. In germline, CDR1 is GTSNPN, CDR2 SVGIG (reference sequence). CDR3 length: 15 amino acids. The junction had 5 bases not matched to a gene; V was cut back by 1 base and J by 3 bases. The DNA of the CDR3 is TGTGCCTGGAGTGACCGACAGGGGTTTGGAAACACCATATATTTT. Its translation: CAWSDRQGFGNTIYF.

This chain links TRBV7-3 with TRBJ1-1; TRBD1 agrees at 7 bases. V dropped 5 bases and J dropped 2; count of bases not matched to a gene: 5. The CDR3 spans 14 residues. Germline V lookup: CDR1 SGHTA, CDR2 FQGTGA. CDR3 sequence (DNA): TGTGCCAGCAGCCCCGGGACAGATAACACTGAAGCTTTCTTT. As protein: CASSPGTDNTEAFF.

The gene calls are TRBV2 and TRBJ1-5; TRBD1 agrees at 9 bases. CDR3 length equals 16 residues. V shed 5 bases and J 2 bases; nucleotides not matched to a gene: 7. Germline values: CDR1 SNHLY, CDR2 FYNNEI. Here the CDR3 DNA reads TGTGCCAGCAGTCGCTTGACAGGGGGTGGCAATCAGCCCCAGCATTTT. The encoded protein is CASSRLTGGGNQPQHF. Using reference TRBV2 and TRBJ1-5 for the parts outside the CDR3, the full variable domain is EPEVTQTPSHQVTQMGQEVILRCVPISNHLYFYWYRQILGQKVEFLVSFYNNEISEKSEIFDDQFSVERPDGSNFTLKIRSTKLEDSAMYFCASSRLTGGGNQPQHFGDGTRLSIL.

The chain recombines TRBV27 with TRBJ1-5; 10 bases match TRBD1. Germline CDR1 and CDR2: MNHEY and SMNVEV (reference sequence). V lost 5 bases, J lost 7 bases, and 5 bases stayed unmatched. CDR3 size: 14 residues. CDR3 sequence reads: CASSPGTGAQPQHF. Here the CDR3 DNA reads TGTGCCAGCAGTCCGGGGACAGGGGCGCAGCCCCAGCATTTT.

V is TRBV29-1 and J is TRBJ1-1, with 7 bases aligning to TRBD1. The CDR3 sequence is 13 residues long. CDR1 and CDR2 (germline): SQVTM, ANQGSEA. V lost 3 bases to trimming and J lost 7 bases; unmatched junction nucleotides: 8. CDR3 nucleotide sequence: TGCAGCGTTGAGGGACAGACAGCTCTTGAAGCTTTCTTT. Translated, it gives CSVEGQTALEAFF.

The chain uses TRBV19 and TRBJ2-5; 14 bases are shared with TRBD2. The CDR3 contains 15 residues. Trimming took 7 bases from V and 5 from J; bases not matched to a gene: 6. Looked up from germline, CDR1 is LNHDA and CDR2 is SQIVND (reference sequence). The CDR3, as DNA: TGTGCCAGTACACGTGGACTAGCGGGGGGTGAGACCCAGTACTTC. Translation: CASTRGLAGGETQYF.

The V and J genes are TRBV4-2 and TRBJ1-2; unclear D gene. The CDR3 has 16 amino acids. Germline CDR1 LGHNA, CDR2 YNFKEQ. V was shortened by 2 bases and J by 2 bases, with 15 bases between the two germline ends. Here the CDR3 DNA reads TGTGCCAGCAGCCAAAAGGTGGCATCCCGCAACTATGGCTACACCTTC. This gives the protein CASSQKVASRNYGYTF.

V is TRBV9 and J is TRBJ1-4; 9 nucleotides line up with TRBD1. CDR1 is SGDLS and CDR2 is YYNGEE in the germline V gene. The CDR3 spans 15 residues. Losses at the gene ends were 5 bases for V and 9 bases for J; bases not matched to a gene: 11. The CDR3 sequence: CASSLSGQGSQKLFF. CDR3 DNA sequence: TGTGCCAGCAGTCTATCGGGACAGGGATCGCAAAAACTGTTTTTT.

This sequence joins TRBV30 and TRBJ2-1, with D unresolved. V lost 1 base, J lost 14 bases, and 9 bases lay in between. This CDR3 has 10 amino acids. Germline CDR1 and CDR2: GTSNPN and SVGIG (reference sequence). The CDR3 region is CAWSGPREFF. The CDR3, as DNA: TGTGCCTGGAGTGGACCTCGGGAGTTCTTC.

This chain links TRBV7-9 with TRBJ2-2; 10 bases are shared with TRBD1. Germline V lookup: CDR1 SEHNR, CDR2 FQNEAQ (reference sequence). The CDR3 is 15 residues long. V was clipped by 5 bases and J by 3 bases; unmatched bases: 3. DNA of the CDR3: TGTGCCAGCAGCCCTGGACAGGGGGACACCGGGGAGCTGTTTTTT. It yields the protein CASSPGQGDTGELFF.

The chain uses TRBV3-1 (or the pseudogene TRBV3-2) and TRBJ1-1, with D unresolved. The CDR3 loop spans 12 amino acids. Germline-derived CDR1 and CDR2 are LGHDT and YNNKEL (reference sequence). Between the trimmed V and J ends, which lost 7 bases and 6 bases, there was a span of 12 bases. This chain's CDR3 is CASTDEGPEAFF. CDR3 in DNA: TGTGCCAGCACTGATGAGGGCCCTGAAGCTTTCTTT.

The V gene is TRBV5-1, the J gene TRBJ2-7; the match to TRBD2 covers 11 bases. V was clipped by 4 bases and J by 2 bases; unmatched bases: 8. This CDR3 contains 16 residues. CDR1 is SGHRS and CDR2 is YFSETQ in the germline V gene. The CDR3 DNA reads TGCGCCAGCAGCCTCGATAGCGGGGGGGCCCCCTACGAGCAGTACTTC. This translates into CASSLDSGGAPYEQYF.

The chain recombines TRBV24-1 with TRBJ1-2, with D possibly matching TRBD1 (5 bases). V lost 4 bases, J lost 0 bases, and 17 bases lay in between. The CDR3 covers 17 residues. From germline, CDR1 is KGHDR and CDR2 SFDVKD. The CDR3, as DNA: TGTGCCACCAGTGAACACCGACAGACAAGAGCTAACTATGGCTACACCTTC. This encodes CATSEHRQTRANYGYTF.

The genes are TRBV5-6 and TRBJ2-7, with D perhaps given as TRBD1 or TRBD2 (6 bases each). This CDR3 has 14 residues. The V and J ends lost 4 bases and 1 base respectively, with 12 bases between them. Germline assignment: CDR1 SGHDT and CDR2 YYEEEE. The CDR3 sequence is CASSRLGGSYEQYV. The DNA of the CDR3 is TGTGCCAGCAGCCGACTAGGGGGGTCCTACGAGCAGTACGTC.